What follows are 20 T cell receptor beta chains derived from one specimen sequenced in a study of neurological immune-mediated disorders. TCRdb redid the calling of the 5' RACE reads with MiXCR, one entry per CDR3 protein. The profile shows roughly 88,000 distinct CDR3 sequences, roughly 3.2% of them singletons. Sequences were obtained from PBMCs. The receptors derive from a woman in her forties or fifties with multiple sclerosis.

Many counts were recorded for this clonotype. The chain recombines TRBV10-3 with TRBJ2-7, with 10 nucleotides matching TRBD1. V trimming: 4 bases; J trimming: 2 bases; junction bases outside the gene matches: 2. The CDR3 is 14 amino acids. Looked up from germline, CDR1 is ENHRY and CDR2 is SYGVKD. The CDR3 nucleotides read TGTGCCATCAGTGGGACAGGGGGTACCTACGAGCAGTACTTC. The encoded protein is CAISGTGGTYEQYF.

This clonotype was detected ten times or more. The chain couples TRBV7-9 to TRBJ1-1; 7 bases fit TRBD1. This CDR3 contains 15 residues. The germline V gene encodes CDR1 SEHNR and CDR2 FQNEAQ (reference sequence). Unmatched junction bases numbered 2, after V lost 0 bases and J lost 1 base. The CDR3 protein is CASSLAGGGNTEAFF. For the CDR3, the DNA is TGTGCCAGCAGCTTAGCAGGGGGCGGGAACACTGAAGCTTTCTTT.

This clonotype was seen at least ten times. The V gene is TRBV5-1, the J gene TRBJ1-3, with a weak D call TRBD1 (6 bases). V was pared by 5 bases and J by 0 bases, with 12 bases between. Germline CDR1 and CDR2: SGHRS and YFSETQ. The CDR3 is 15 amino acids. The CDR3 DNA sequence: TGCGCCAGCAGGGAACAGGGCGTCTCTGGAAACACCATATATTTT. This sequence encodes CASREQGVSGNTIYF.

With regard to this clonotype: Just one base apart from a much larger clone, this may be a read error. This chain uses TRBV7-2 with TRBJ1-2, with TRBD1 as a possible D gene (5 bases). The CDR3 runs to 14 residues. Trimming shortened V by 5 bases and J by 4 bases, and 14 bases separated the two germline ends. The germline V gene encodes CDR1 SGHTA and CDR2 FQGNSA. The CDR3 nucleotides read TGTGCCAGCAGCCCTCAGGGAGTCGGCTATGGCTACACCTTC. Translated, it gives CASSPQGVGYGYTF.

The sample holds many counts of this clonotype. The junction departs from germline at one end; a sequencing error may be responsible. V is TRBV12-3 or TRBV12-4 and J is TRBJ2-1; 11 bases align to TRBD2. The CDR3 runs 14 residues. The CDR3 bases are TGTGCCAGCGGTTTAGCGGGGGGGCCCAATGAGCAGTTCTTC. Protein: CASGLAGGPNEQFF.

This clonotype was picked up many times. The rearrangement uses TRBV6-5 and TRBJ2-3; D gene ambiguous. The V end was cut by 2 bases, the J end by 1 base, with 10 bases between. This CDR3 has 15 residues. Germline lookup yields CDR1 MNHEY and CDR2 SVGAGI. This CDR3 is CASSYGLRGTDTQYF. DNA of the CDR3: TGTGCCAGCAGTTACGGGTTAAGGGGCACAGATACGCAGTATTTT.

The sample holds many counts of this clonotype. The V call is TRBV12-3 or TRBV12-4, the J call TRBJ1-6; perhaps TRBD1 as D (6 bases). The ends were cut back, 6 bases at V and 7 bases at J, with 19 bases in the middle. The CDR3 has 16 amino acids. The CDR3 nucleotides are TGTGCCAGCAGCCCCAGGGGTAATTTTAGGAATTCACCCCTCCACTTT. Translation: CASSPRGNFRNSPLHF.

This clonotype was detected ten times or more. The CDR3 region has the DNA TGCGCCAGCAGTTACGGGGGCGGTGAAAAACTGTTTTTT. The encoded protein is CASSYGGGEKLFF. V gene TRBV10-2 combines with J gene TRBJ1-4; weak D call: TRBD1 (6 bases). Trimming pared 5 bases from V and 7 bases from J, leaving 11 bases between. Germline V CDR1 and CDR2: WSHSY, SAAADI. The length of the CDR3 is 13 residues.

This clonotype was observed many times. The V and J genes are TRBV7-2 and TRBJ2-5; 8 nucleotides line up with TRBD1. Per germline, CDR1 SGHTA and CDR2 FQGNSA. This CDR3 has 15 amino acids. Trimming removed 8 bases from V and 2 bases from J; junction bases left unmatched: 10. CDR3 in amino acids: CASGKGQGGQETQYF. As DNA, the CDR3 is TGTGCCAGCGGGAAAGGACAGGGCGGACAAGAGACCCAGTACTTC. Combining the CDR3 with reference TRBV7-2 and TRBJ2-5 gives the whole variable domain GAGVSQSPSNKVTEKGKDVELRCDPISGHTALYWYRQSLGQGLEFLIYFQGNSAPDKSGLPSDRFSAERTGGSVSTLTIQRTQQEDSAVYLCASGKGQGGQETQYFGPGTRLLVL.

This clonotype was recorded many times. Here the CDR3 reads CASRTTGAGTEAFF. CDR3 DNA sequence: TGTGCCAGCAGGACGACAGGGGCGGGTACTGAAGCTTTCTTT. The genes are TRBV3-1 and TRBJ1-1, with TRBD1 matching 8 bases. CDR1 and CDR2 (germline): LGHDT, YNNKEL (reference sequence). With 6 bases clipped from V and 5 bases from J, the junction kept 8 bases outside the gene matches. CDR3 length: 14 amino acids.

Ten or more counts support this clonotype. CDR3 nucleotides: TGTGCCAGCAGCGTTTCTAGCGGGCTTTTCACAGATACGCAGTATTTT. This encodes CASSVSSGLFTDTQYF. The chain carries TRBV9 and TRBJ2-3; 8 bases agree with TRBD2. V trimming: 2 bases; J trimming: 2 bases; junction bases outside the gene matches: 7. Germline CDR1 is SGDLS and CDR2 is YYNGEE. This CDR3 region has 16 residues. Filled out from reference TRBV9 and TRBJ2-3, the complete variable domain reads DSGVTQTPKHLITATGQRVTLRCSPRSGDLSVYWYQQSLDQGLQFLIQYYNGEERAKGNILERFSAQQFPDLHSELNLSSLELGDSALYFCASSVSSGLFTDTQYFGPGTRLTVL.

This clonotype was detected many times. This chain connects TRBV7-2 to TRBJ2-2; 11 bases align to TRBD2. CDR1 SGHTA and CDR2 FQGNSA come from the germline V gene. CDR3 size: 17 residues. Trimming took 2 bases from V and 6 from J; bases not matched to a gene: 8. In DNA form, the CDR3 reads TGTGCCAGCAGCTTACCGGCTAGCGGGGGGTTCCCCGGGGAGCTGTTTTTT. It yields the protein CASSLPASGGFPGELFF.

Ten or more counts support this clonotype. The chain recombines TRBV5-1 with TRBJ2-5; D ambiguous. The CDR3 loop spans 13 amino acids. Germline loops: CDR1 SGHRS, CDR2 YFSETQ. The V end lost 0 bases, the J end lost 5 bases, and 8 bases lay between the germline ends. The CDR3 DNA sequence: TGCGCCAGCAGCTTGGCTCGTATGGAGACCCAGTACTTC. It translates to CASSLARMETQYF. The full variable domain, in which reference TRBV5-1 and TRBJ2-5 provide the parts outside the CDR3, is KAGVTQTPRYLIKTRGQQVTLSCSPISGHRSVSWYQQTPGQGLQFLFEYFSETQRNKGNFPGRFSGRQFSNSRSEMNVSTLELGDSALYLCASSLARMETQYFGPGTRLLVL.

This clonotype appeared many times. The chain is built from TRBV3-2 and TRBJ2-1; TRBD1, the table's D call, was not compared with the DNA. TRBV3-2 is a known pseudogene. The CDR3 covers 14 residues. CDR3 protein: CASSQGRGYNEQFF. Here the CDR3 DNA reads TGTGCCAGCAGCCAAGGTAGGGGCTACAATGAGCAGTTCTTC.

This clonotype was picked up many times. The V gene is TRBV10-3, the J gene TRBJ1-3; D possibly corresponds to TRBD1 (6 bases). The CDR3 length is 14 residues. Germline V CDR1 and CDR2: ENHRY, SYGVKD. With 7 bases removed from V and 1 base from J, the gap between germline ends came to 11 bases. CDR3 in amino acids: CAIKGGGSGNTIYF. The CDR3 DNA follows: TGTGCCATCAAAGGGGGAGGTTCTGGAAACACCATATATTTT.

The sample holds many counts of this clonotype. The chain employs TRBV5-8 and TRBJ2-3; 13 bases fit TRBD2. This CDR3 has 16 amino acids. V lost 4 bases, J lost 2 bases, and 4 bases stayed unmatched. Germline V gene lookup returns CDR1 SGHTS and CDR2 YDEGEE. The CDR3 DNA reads TGTGCCAGCAGCATTGGACTAGCGGGGGACACAGATACGCAGTATTTT. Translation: CASSIGLAGDTDTQYF.

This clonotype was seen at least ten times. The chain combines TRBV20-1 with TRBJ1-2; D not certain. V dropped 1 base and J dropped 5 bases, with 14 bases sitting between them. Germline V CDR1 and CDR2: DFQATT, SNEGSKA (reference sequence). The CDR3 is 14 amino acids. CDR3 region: CSARVAGSGYGYTF. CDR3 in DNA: TGCAGTGCTAGAGTGGCGGGGAGTGGGTATGGCTACACCTTC.

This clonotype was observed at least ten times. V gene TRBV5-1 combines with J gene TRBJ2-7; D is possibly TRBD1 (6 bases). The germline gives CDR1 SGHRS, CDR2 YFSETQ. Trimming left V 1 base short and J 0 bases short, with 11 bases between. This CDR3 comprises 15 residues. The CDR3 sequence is CASSLRQAYSYEQYF. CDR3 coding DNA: TGCGCCAGCAGCTTGAGACAGGCCTACTCCTACGAGCAGTACTTC.

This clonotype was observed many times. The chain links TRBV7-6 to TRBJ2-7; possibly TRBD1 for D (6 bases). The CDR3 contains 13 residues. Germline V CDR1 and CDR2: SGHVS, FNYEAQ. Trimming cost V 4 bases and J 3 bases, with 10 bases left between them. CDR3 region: CASSYGQFYEQYF. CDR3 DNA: TGTGCCAGCAGCTACGGACAGTTCTACGAGCAGTACTTC.

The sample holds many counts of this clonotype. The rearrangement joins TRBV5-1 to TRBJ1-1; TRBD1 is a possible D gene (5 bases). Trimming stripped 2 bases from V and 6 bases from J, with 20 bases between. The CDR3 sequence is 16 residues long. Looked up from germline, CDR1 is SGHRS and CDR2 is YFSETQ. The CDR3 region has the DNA TGCGCCAGCAGCTTCTCCGGGACCCCTGTGGGATCTGAAGCTTTCTTT. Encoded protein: CASSFSGTPVGSEAFF.